This TCR beta chain came from a study of blood T cell repertoires in COVID-19. As for the study in general: The United States, Italy and Spain provided the acute and convalescent COVID-19 samples. T cells, B-cell-depleted T cells, or PBMCs supplied cDNA or gDNA.

Germline lookup yields CDR1 SGHVS and CDR2 FQNEAQ. The J segment lost 7 bases and the V segment lost 6 bases, leaving 20 bases of the junction unmatched. The CDR3 has 18 residues. The authors' processing: Amplifying reference gene primers gave estimates of nucleated cell counts. Generated by immunoSEQ multiplex PCR, the TCRdb table keeps only in-frame clones and is missing some. From that table come the V and J calls and clone size; the DNA was used to work out D and trimming. The sample shows roughly 260,000 clones, around 90% of them seen only once. This chain links TRBV7-8 with TRBJ1-2, with TRBD1 identical over 10 bases. The clonotype was recovered from a man aged 55 to 70 who had recovered from COVID-19. The sequenced sample consisted of peripheral blood. CDR3 residues: CASRLDGPITGTGVGYTF. The CDR3 DNA follows: TGTGCCAGCAGGCTCGACGGACCAATCACCGGGACAGGGGTTGGCTACACCTTC.